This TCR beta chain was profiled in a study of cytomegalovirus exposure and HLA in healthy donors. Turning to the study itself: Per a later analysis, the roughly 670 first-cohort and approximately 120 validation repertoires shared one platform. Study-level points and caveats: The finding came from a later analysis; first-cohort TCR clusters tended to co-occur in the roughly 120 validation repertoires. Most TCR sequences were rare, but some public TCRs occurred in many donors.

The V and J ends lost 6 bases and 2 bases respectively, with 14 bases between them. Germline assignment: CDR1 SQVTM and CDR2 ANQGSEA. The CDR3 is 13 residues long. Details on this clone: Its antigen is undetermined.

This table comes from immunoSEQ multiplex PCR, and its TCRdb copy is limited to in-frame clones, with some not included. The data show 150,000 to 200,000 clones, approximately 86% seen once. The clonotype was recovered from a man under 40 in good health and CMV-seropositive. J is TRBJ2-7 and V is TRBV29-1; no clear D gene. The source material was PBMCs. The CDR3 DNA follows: TGCAGCGTCCGGGCACTCGGCGCCTACGAGCAGTACTTC. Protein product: CSVRALGAYEQYF.